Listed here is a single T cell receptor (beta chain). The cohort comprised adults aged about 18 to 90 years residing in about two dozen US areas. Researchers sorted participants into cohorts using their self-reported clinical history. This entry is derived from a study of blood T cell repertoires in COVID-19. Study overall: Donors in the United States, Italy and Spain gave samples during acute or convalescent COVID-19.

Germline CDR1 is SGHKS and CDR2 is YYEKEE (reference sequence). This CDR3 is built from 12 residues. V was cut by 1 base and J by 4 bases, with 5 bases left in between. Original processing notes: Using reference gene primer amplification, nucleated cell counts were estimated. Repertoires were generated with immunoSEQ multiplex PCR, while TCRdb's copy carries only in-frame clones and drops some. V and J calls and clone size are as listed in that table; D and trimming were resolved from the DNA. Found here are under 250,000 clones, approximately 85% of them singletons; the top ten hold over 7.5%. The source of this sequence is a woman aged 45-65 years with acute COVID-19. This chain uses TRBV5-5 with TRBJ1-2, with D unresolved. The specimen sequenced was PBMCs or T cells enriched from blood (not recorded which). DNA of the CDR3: TGTGCCAGCAGCTTGAACAGCTATGGCTACACCTTC. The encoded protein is CASSLNSYGYTF.